Detailed here is one T cell receptor beta chain. Using immunoSEQ multiplex PCR, the repertoire was profiled, and TCRdb retains in-frame clones only, with some absent. The sample includes hundreds of thousands of clones, over 70% of them seen just once. This sample was taken from a study of blood T cell repertoires in COVID-19. From germline, CDR1 is MNHEY and CDR2 SVGAGI. The CDR3 is 15 amino acids. Trimming took 0 bases from V and 5 from J; bases not matched to a gene: 3. The source of this sequence is a woman aged 45-65 years with acute or convalescent COVID-19. The sequencing input was peripheral blood. The genes are TRBV6-5 and TRBJ1-3, with 8 bases matching TRBD1. CDR3 sequence reads: CASSYSAGGRNTIYF. CDR3 sequence (DNA): TGTGCCAGCAGTTACTCGGCAGGGGGCAGAAACACCATATATTTT.